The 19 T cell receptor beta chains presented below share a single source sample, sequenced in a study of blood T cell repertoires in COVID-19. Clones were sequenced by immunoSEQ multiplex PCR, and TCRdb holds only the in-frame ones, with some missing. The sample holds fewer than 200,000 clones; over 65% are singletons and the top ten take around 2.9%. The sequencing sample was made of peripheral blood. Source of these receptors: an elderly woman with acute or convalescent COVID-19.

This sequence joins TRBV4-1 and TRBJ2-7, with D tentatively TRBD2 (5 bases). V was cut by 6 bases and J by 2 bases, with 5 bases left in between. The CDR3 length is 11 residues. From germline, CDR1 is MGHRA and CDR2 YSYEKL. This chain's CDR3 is CASRGAYEQYF. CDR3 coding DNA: TGCGCCAGCAGGGGAGCCTACGAGCAGTACTTC.

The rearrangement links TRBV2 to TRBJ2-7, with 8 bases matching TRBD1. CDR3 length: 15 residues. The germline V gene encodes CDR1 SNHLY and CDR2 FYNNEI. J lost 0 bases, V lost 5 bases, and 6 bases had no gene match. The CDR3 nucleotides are TGTGCCAGCAGTTTCAGGGGGCATACCTCCTACGAGCAGTACTTC. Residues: CASSFRGHTSYEQYF.

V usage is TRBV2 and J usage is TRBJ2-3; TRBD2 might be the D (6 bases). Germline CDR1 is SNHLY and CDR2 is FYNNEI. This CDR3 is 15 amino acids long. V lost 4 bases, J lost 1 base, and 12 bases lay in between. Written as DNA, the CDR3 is TGTGCCAGCAGTGCCCGTTTAGCGGGCACAGATACGCAGTATTTT. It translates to CASSARLAGTDTQYF.

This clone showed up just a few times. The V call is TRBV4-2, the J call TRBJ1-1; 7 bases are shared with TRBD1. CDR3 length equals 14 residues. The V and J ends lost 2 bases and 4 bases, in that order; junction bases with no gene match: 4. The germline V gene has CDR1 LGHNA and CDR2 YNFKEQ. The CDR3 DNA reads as TGTGCCAGCAGCCAACCCTCAGGGGGCACTGAAGCTTTCTTT. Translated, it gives CASSQPSGGTEAFF.

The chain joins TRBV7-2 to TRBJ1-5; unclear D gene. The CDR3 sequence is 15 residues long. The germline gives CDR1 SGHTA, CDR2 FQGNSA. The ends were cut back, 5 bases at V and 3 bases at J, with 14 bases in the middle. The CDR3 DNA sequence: TGTGCCAGCAGCCCGTGGGGAGGTGACAATCAGCCCCAGCATTTT. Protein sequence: CASSPWGGDNQPQHF.

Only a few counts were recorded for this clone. CDR3 loop: CASSMDRVRGYTF. The CDR3 DNA reads TGTGCCAGTAGTATGGACAGGGTTCGAGGCTACACCTTC. V is TRBV19 and J is TRBJ1-2; TRBD1 matches at 8 bases. CDR3 length equals 13 residues. Germline V gene sequence: CDR1 LNHDA, CDR2 SQIVND (reference sequence). Losses at the gene ends were 3 bases for V and 8 bases for J; bases not matched to a gene: 5.

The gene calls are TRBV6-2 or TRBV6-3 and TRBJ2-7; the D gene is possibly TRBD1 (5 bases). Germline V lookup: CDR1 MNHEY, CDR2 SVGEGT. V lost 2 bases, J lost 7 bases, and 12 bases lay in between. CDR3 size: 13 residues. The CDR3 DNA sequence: TGTGCCAGCAGTTACCTCAGGGTCGGGGAGCAGTACTTC. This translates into CASSYLRVGEQYF.

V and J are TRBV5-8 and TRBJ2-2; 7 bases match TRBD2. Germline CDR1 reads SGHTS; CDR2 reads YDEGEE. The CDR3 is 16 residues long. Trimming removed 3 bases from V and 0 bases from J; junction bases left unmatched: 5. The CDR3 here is CASSSALAANTGELFF. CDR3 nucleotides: TGTGCCAGCAGCTCGGCGCTAGCGGCGAACACCGGGGAGCTGTTTTTT.

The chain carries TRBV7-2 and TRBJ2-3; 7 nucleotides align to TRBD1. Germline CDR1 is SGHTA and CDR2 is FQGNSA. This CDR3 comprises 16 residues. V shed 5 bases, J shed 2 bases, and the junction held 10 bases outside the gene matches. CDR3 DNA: TGTGCCAGCAGCCAGGGACAGAACTTTATCACAGATACGCAGTATTTT. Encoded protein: CASSQGQNFITDTQYF.

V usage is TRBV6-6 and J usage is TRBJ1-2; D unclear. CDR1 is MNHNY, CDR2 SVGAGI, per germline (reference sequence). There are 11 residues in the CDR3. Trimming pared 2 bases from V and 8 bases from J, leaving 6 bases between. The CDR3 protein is CASSYLEGYTF. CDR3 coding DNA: TGTGCCAGCAGTTACCTCGAGGGCTACACCTTC.

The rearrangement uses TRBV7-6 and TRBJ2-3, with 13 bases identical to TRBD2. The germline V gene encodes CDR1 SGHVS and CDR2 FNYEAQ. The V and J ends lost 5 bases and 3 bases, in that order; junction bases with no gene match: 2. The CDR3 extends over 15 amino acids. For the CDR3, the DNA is TGTGCCAGCAGCCTGGGACTAGCGGGAACAGATACGCAGTATTTT. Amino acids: CASSLGLAGTDTQYF.

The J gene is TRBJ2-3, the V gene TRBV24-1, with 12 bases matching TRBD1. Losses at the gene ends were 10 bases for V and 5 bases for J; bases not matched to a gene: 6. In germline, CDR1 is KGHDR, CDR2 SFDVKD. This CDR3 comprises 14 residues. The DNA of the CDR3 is TGTGCCACTGGGGACAGGGGGCTTGGAGATACGCAGTATTTT. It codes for CATGDRGLGDTQYF.

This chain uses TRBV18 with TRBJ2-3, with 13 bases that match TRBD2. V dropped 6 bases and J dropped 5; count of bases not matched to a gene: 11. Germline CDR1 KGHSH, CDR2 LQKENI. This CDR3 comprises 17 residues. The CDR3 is CASSWTSGSSSIDTQYF. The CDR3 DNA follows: TGTGCCAGCTCTTGGACTAGCGGGAGTTCAAGTATAGATACGCAGTATTTT.

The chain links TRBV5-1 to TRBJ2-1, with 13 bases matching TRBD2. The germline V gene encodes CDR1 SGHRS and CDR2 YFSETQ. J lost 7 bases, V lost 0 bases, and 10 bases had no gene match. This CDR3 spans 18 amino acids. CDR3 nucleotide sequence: TGCGCCAGCAGCTTGGCAGGGACTAGCGGGAATTCAGGGAATGAGCAGTTCTTC. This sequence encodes CASSLAGTSGNSGNEQFF.

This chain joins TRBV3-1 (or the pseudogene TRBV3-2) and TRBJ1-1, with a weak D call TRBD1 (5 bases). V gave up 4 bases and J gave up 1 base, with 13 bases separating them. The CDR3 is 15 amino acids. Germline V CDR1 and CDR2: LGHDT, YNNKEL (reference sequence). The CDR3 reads CASSPRGGANTEAFF. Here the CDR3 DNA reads TGTGCCAGCAGCCCGCGGGGGGGAGCGAACACTGAAGCTTTCTTT.

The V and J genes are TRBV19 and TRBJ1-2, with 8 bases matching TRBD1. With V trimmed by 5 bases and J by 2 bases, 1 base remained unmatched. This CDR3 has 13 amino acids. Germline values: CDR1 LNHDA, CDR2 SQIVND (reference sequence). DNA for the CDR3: TGTGCCAGTAGTGACAGGGGCAACTATGGCTACACCTTC. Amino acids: CASSDRGNYGYTF.

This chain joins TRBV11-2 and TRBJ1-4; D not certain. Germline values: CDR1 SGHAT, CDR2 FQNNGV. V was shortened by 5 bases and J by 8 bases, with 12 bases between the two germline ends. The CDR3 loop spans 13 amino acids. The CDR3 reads CASSREEGEKLFF. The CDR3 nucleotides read TGTGCCAGCAGCCGCGAGGAAGGCGAAAAACTGTTTTTT.

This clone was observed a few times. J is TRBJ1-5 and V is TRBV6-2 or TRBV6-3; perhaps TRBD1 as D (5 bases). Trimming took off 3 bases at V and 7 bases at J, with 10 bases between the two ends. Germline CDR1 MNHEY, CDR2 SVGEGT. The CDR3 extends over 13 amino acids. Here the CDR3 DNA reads TGTGCCAGCAGTTATGTTTCAGGGCAGCCCCAGCATTTT. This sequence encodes CASSYVSGQPQHF.

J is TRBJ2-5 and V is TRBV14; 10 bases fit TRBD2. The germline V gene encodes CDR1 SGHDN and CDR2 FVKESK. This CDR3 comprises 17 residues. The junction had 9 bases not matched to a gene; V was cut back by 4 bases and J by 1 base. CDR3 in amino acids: CASSLGASGRVQETQYF. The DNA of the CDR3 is TGTGCCAGCAGCCTTGGCGCCAGCGGGAGGGTCCAAGAGACCCAGTACTTC.